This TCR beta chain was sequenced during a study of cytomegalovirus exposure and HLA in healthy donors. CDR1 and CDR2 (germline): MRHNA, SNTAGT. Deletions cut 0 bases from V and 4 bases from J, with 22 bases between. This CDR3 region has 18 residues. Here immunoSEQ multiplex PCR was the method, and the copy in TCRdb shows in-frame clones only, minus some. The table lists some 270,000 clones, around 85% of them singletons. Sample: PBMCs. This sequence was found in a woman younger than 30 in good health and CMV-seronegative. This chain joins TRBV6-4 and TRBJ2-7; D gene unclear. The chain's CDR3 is CASSDSRPEAGSWYEQYF. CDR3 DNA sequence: TGTGCCAGCAGTGACTCGCGGCCTGAGGCCGGGTCTTGGTACGAGCAGTACTTC.